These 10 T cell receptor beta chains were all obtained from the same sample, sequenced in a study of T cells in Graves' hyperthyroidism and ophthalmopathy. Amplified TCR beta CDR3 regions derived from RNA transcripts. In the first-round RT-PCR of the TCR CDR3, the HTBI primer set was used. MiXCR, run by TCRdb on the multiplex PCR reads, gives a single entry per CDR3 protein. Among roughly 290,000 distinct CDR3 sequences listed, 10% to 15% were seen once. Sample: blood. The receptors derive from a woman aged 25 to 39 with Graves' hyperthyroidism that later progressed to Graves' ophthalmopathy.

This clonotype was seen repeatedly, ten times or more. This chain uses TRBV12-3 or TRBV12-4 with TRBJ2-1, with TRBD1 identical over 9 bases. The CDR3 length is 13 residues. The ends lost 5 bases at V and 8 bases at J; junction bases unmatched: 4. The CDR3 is CASSLGQGYEQFF. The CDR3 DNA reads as TGTGCCAGCAGTCTGGGACAGGGTTATGAGCAGTTCTTC.

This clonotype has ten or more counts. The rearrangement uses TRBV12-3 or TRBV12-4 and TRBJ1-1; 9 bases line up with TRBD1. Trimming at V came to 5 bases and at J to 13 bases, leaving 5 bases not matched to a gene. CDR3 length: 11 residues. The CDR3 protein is CASSSGTGLFF. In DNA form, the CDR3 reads TGTGCCAGCAGTAGTGGGACAGGGCTTTTCTTT.

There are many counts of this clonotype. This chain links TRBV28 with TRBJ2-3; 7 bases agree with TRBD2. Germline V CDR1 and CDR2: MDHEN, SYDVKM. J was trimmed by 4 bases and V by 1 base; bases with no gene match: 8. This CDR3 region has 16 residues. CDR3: CASSLLVAGAADTQYF. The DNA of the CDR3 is TGTGCCAGCAGTTTATTGGTGGCGGGAGCGGCAGATACGCAGTATTTT.

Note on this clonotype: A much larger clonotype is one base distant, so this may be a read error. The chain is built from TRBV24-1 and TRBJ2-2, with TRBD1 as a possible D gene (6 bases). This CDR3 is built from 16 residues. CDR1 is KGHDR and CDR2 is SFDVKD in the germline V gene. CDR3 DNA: TGTGCCACCGGTGATTTGGTCAGGGGTAACACCGGGGAGCTGTTTTTT. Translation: CATGDLVRGNTGELFF.

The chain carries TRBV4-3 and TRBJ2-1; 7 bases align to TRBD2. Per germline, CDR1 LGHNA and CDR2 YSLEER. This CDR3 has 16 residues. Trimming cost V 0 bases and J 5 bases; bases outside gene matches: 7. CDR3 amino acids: CASSQDLTGGNNEQFF. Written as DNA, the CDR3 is TGCGCCAGCAGCCAAGATCTTACGGGAGGAAACAATGAGCAGTTCTTC.

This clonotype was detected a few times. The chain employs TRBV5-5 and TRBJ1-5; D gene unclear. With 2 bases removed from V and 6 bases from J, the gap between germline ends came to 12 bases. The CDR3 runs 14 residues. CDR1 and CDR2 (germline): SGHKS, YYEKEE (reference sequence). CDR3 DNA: TGTGCCAGCAGCTTCGCGGAGGGTGGTCAGCCCCAGCATTTT. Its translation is CASSFAEGGQPQHF.

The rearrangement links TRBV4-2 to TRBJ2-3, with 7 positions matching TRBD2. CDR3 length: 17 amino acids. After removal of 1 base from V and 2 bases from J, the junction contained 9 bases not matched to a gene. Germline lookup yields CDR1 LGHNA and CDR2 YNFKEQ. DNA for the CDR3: TGTGCCAGCAGCCAAGGGGCTAGCGGAGTCCTCACAGATACGCAGTATTTT. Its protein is CASSQGASGVLTDTQYF.

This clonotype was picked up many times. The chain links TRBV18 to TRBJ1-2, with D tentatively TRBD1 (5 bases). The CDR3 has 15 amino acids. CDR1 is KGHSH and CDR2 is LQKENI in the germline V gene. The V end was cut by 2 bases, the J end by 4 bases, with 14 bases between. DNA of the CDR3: TGTGCCAGCTCACCAGCTGGGGAGGGGATCTATGGCTACACCTTC. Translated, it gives CASSPAGEGIYGYTF.

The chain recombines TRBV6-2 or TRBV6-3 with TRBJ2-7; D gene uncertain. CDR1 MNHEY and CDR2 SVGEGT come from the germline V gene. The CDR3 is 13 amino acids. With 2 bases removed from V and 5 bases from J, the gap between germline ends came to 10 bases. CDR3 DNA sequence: TGTGCCAGCAGTTACCCCGGACGTCACGAGCAGTACTTC. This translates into CASSYPGRHEQYF.

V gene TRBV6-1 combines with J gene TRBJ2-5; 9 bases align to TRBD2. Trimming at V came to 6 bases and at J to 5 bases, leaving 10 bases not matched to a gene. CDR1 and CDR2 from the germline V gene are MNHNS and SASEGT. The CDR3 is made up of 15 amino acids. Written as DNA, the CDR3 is TGTGCCAGCAGGCCCTCGGGGAGCGGGGGGGAGACCCAGTACTTC. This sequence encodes CASRPSGSGGETQYF.